This T cell receptor (beta chain) was obtained from a study of blood T cell repertoires in COVID-19. About the research overall: T cells, B-cell-depleted T cells, or PBMCs provided the cDNA or gDNA that served as material.

Sequenced by immunoSEQ multiplex PCR; TCRdb stores in-frame clones only, minus some. The sample has more than 200,000 clones; about four fifths are singletons. This CDR3 has 15 amino acids. The V end lost 3 bases, the J end lost 0 bases, and 9 bases lay between the germline ends. CDR1 is SGHTA and CDR2 is FQGNSA in the germline V gene. Sequencing was done on a sample of PBMCs or T cells enriched from blood (not recorded which). The TCR comes from a man between 60 and 75 years old who had recovered from COVID-19. This sequence joins TRBV7-2 and TRBJ1-3; tentatively, D is TRBD1 (6 bases). The CDR3 sequence is CASSFGQFSGNTIYF. CDR3 DNA: TGTGCCAGCAGCTTTGGACAGTTCTCTGGAAACACCATATATTTT.